Following are 32 T cell receptor beta chains from one sample sequenced in a study of human T cells and chemical hapten exposure. TCRdb ran MiXCR on the RACE reads and lists one entry per CDR3 protein. The sample shows under 200,000 distinct CDR3 sequences, around 30% of them seen only once. Time point noted: pre-sensitization, week 0. Treatment specified: therapeutic diphenylcyclopropenone sensitization with weekly scalp DPC. The specimen comprised whole blood, sampled in connection with sensitization to the hapten diphenylcyclopropenone (DPC). The receptors stem from a woman in her thirties with alopecia areata. Some clones in this sample may be carry-over from other donors' samples.

The V and J genes are TRBV28 and TRBJ2-3, with a possible D match to TRBD1 (7 bases). V lost 3 bases, J lost 6 bases, and 13 bases lay in between. The CDR3 sequence is 14 residues long. From germline, CDR1 is MDHEN and CDR2 SYDVKM. The CDR3, as DNA: TGTGCCAGCAGTTTTAGGGCAGGGGGGGATACGCAGTATTTT. Its translation is CASSFRAGGDTQYF. Drawing the rest from reference TRBV28 and TRBJ2-3, the complete variable domain is DVKVTQSSRYLVKRTGEKVFLECVQDMDHENMFWYRQDPGLGLRLIYFSYDVKMKEKGDIPEGYSVSREKKERFSLILESASTNQTSMYLCASSFRAGGDTQYFGPGTRLTVL.

CDR3 in DNA: TGTGCCAGCAGCTTCGACAGGGAGTATGGCTACACCTTC. It yields the protein CASSFDREYGYTF. This rearrangement joins TRBV7-2 to TRBJ1-2, with 7 positions matching TRBD1. This CDR3 has 13 residues. Trimming cost V 3 bases and J 5 bases; bases outside gene matches: 3. CDR1 SGHTA and CDR2 FQGNSA come from the germline V gene.

The J gene is TRBJ2-1, the V gene TRBV28; TRBD1 matches at 9 bases. V gave up 7 bases and J gave up 3 bases; unmatched junction bases: 4. The CDR3 covers 14 residues. CDR1 and CDR2 from the germline V gene are MDHEN and SYDVKM. The CDR3 here is CASTPGQGYNEQFF. The CDR3 DNA is TGTGCCAGCACCCCGGGACAGGGCTACAATGAGCAGTTCTTC. Together with reference TRBV28 and TRBJ2-1, the CDR3 gives the full variable domain: DVKVTQSSRYLVKRTGEKVFLECVQDMDHENMFWYRQDPGLGLRLIYFSYDVKMKEKGDIPEGYSVSREKKERFSLILESASTNQTSMYLCASTPGQGYNEQFFGPGTRLTVL.

The V gene is TRBV29-1, the J gene TRBJ1-2; D remains unclear. The CDR3 contains 12 residues. Trimming pared 1 base from V and 0 bases from J, leaving 3 bases between. Germline CDR1 and CDR2: SQVTM and ANQGSEA. CDR3 region: CSVEAANYGYTF. The CDR3, as DNA: TGCAGCGTTGAAGCAGCTAACTATGGCTACACCTTC.

The gene calls are TRBV20-1 and TRBJ1-1; D is uncertain. Trimming stripped 6 bases from V and 1 base from J, with 12 bases between. Germline CDR1 DFQATT, CDR2 SNEGSKA (reference sequence). CDR3 size: 13 residues. The CDR3 coding sequence is TGCAGTGCCCCAGGTAGGGCGAACACTGAAGCTTTCTTT. This translates into CSAPGRANTEAFF.

The rearrangement uses TRBV15 and TRBJ2-1; TRBD1 matches at 11 bases. The CDR3 has 19 residues. V was pared by 2 bases and J by 3 bases, with 12 bases of the junction left unmatched. CDR1 is LNHNV and CDR2 is YYDKDF in the germline V gene (reference sequence). For the CDR3, the DNA is TGTGCCACCAGCAGACAAGGACAGGGGGCGGGTGGTTACTACAATGAGCAGTTCTTC. Translation gives CATSRQGQGAGGYYNEQFF.

There are a few counts of this clonotype. CDR3 sequence: CASSWGFTDTQYF. CDR3 DNA sequence: TGTGCCAGCAGTTGGGGGTTCACAGATACGCAGTATTTT. The V and J genes are TRBV6-6 and TRBJ2-3; possibly TRBD1 or TRBD2 for D (5 bases each). Germline V CDR1 and CDR2: MNHNY, SVGAGI (reference sequence). The CDR3 covers 13 residues. V lost 4 bases and J lost 2, with 7 bases in between.

The J gene is TRBJ2-3, the V gene TRBV20-1; D gene ambiguous. Trimming took 1 base from V and 0 from J, leaving 5 bases between them. The CDR3 totals 13 residues. Per germline, CDR1 DFQATT and CDR2 SNEGSKA (reference sequence). CDR3 amino acids: CSARVDSTDTQYF. CDR3 bases: TGCAGTGCTAGAGTTGATAGCACAGATACGCAGTATTTT.

This clonotype was picked up a small number of times. The rearrangement joins TRBV9 to TRBJ2-3, with D unresolved. The CDR3 totals 14 residues. V dropped 4 bases and J dropped 4 bases, with 13 bases sitting between them. CDR1 and CDR2 (germline): SGDLS, YYNGEE. The CDR3 sequence: CASSPGRFADTQYF. CDR3 in DNA: TGTGCCAGCAGCCCAGGACGATTCGCAGATACGCAGTATTTT.

The rearrangement uses TRBV29-1 and TRBJ1-2, with TRBD1 identical over 7 bases. The CDR3 extends over 13 amino acids. The ends lost 1 base at V and 3 bases at J; junction bases unmatched: 2. Germline assignment: CDR1 SQVTM and CDR2 ANQGSEA. The CDR3 region has the DNA TGCAGCGTTGAAGCAGGGGGGGACTATGGCTACACCTTC. Protein: CSVEAGGDYGYTF.

The chain joins TRBV28 to TRBJ2-3; 7 bases are shared with TRBD1. The CDR3 is 15 residues long. Trimming took 5 bases from V and 0 from J; bases not matched to a gene: 5. CDR1 MDHEN and CDR2 SYDVKM come from the germline V gene. For the CDR3, the DNA is TGTGCCAGCAGTCATGGGGGACAGAGCACAGATACGCAGTATTTT. It translates to CASSHGGQSTDTQYF.

This clonotype was counted a few times. The J gene is TRBJ2-1, the V gene TRBV6-1, with D perhaps assigned TRBD1 or TRBD2 (6 bases each). Trimming cost V 5 bases and J 8 bases, with 16 bases left between them. Germline V gene lookup returns CDR1 MNHNS and CDR2 SASEGT. The CDR3 contains 14 residues. The chain's CDR3 is CASSILTGGDEQFF. The CDR3 DNA sequence: TGTGCCAGCAGTATTTTGACCGGGGGCGATGAGCAGTTCTTC.

CDR3 in amino acids: CASSYGVNYGYTF. CDR3 nucleotides: TGTGCCAGCAGTTACGGTGTGAACTATGGCTACACCTTC. The chain uses TRBV6-5 and TRBJ1-2; D gene uncertain. The CDR3 covers 13 residues. CDR1 MNHEY and CDR2 SVGAGI come from the germline V gene. Trimming stripped 2 bases from V and 2 bases from J, with 6 bases between.

This clonotype showed up just a few times. The V and J genes are TRBV29-1 and TRBJ2-5; maybe TRBD2 (6 bases). V was shortened by 4 bases and J by 5 bases, with 14 bases between the two germline ends. The CDR3 spans 13 residues. Germline assignment: CDR1 SQVTM and CDR2 ANQGSEA. Here the CDR3 DNA reads TGCAGCGTTGTTAGCCGGGGGTCGGAGACCCAGTACTTC. It translates to CSVVSRGSETQYF.

This clonotype has a handful of counts. V is TRBV28 and J is TRBJ2-7; D is undetermined. Germline CDR1 and CDR2: MDHEN and SYDVKM. The CDR3 loop spans 13 amino acids. V gave up 7 bases and J gave up 4 bases, with 14 bases separating them. The CDR3, as DNA: TGTGCCAGCACCGTCGGATTAAGTTACGAGCAGTACTTC. Amino acids: CASTVGLSYEQYF.

The chain recombines TRBV11-3 with TRBJ1-3; maybe TRBD1 (5 bases). This CDR3 comprises 16 residues. Looked up from germline, CDR1 is SGHNT and CDR2 is YENEEA. The ends were cut back, 0 bases at V and 0 bases at J, with 9 bases in the middle. CDR3 region: CASSLDLQGSGNTIYF. The CDR3, as DNA: TGTGCCAGCAGCTTAGACTTGCAGGGCTCTGGAAACACCATATATTTT.

This sequence joins TRBV29-1 and TRBJ2-3, with D possibly matching TRBD1 (6 bases). The CDR3 is 13 residues long. V lost 4 bases to trimming and J lost 5 bases, with 13 bases between them. Germline V gene sequence: CDR1 SQVTM, CDR2 ANQGSEA. The CDR3 sequence is CSVAVQGRDTQYF. CDR3 sequence (DNA): TGCAGCGTTGCAGTACAGGGAAGAGATACGCAGTATTTT.

This chain joins TRBV20-1 and TRBJ2-3; 9 bases are shared with TRBD2. V shed 5 bases, J shed 5 bases, and the junction held 5 bases outside the gene matches. The CDR3 is 13 residues long. CDR1 and CDR2 from the germline V gene are DFQATT and SNEGSKA (reference sequence). CDR3 bases: TGCAGTGCTTTCGATAGCGGGAGAGATACGCAGTATTTT. Translating it yields CSAFDSGRDTQYF.

This rearrangement joins TRBV7-2 to TRBJ1-2; D perhaps matches TRBD1 (5 bases). Germline assignment: CDR1 SGHTA and CDR2 FQGNSA. The CDR3 extends over 14 amino acids. The germline V and J ends were trimmed by 2 bases and 4 bases, with 11 bases remaining between them. The CDR3 DNA is TGTGCCAGCAGCTTATCGGGGGGGTCCTATGGCTACACCTTC. Amino acids: CASSLSGGSYGYTF.

The rearrangement uses TRBV18 and TRBJ2-5; D gene unclear. This CDR3 spans 13 amino acids. Germline CDR1 reads KGHSH; CDR2 reads LQKENI. V was clipped by 2 bases and J by 1 base, with 5 bases between them. In nucleotides, the CDR3 is TGTGCCAGCTCACCAGGCTTCCAAGAGACCCAGTACTTC. This codes for CASSPGFQETQYF.

The table lists this clonotype with a few counts. The J gene is TRBJ2-7, the V gene TRBV28; unclear D gene. The CDR3 is 12 residues long. In germline, CDR1 is MDHEN, CDR2 SYDVKM. V was shortened by 5 bases and J by 4 bases, with 9 bases between the two germline ends. CDR3 nucleotides: TGTGCCAGCAGTGCCAAAGCTTACGAGCAGTACTTC. This sequence encodes CASSAKAYEQYF.

This clonotype showed up just a few times. The CDR3 sequence: CASSLAEGAPHYF. In DNA form, the CDR3 reads TGTGCCAGCAGCTTAGCGGAGGGGGCGCCCCACTATTTT. The gene calls are TRBV7-2 and TRBJ1-3; 7 bases match TRBD1. Germline lookup yields CDR1 SGHTA and CDR2 FQGNSA. The CDR3 extends over 13 amino acids. V lost 0 bases to trimming and J lost 16 bases; unmatched junction nucleotides: 9.

This clonotype appeared a few times. The chain carries TRBV15 and TRBJ1-1; D perhaps matches TRBD1 (6 bases). Trimming pared 1 base from V and 3 bases from J, leaving 18 bases between. The germline V gene has CDR1 LNHNV and CDR2 YYDKDF (reference sequence). This CDR3 has 17 amino acids. This CDR3 is CATSRVNRNREDTEAFF. CDR3 bases: TGTGCCACCAGCAGAGTCAACCGTAACAGGGAGGACACTGAAGCTTTCTTT.

The table lists this clonotype with many counts. J is TRBJ2-1 and V is TRBV7-2; 10 nucleotides match TRBD1. The CDR3 covers 16 residues. CDR1 is SGHTA and CDR2 is FQGNSA in the germline V gene. J lost 4 bases, V lost 4 bases, and 7 bases had no gene match. The CDR3 region has the DNA TGTGCCAGCAGCTCTGAAAGGGGACAGGGGTACAATGAGCAGTTCTTC. This codes for CASSSERGQGYNEQFF.

The chain has TRBV4-1 and TRBJ2-5; 8 nucleotides line up with TRBD1. Germline-derived CDR1 and CDR2 are MGHRA and YSYEKL. The CDR3 runs 14 residues. The V gene end was trimmed by 3 bases and the J gene end by 4 bases; junction bases not matched to a gene: 4. The CDR3 here is CASSHPGQGETQYF. DNA of the CDR3: TGCGCCAGCAGCCACCCCGGACAGGGAGAGACCCAGTACTTC.

This clonotype occurred a few times. The chain carries TRBV4-2 and TRBJ2-7, with TRBD1 as a possible D gene (5 bases). Trimming pared 3 bases from V and 3 bases from J, leaving 15 bases between. The CDR3 runs to 15 residues. The germline gives CDR1 LGHNA, CDR2 YNFKEQ. The DNA for the CDR3 is TGTGCCAGCAGCCAGTCCGGTGGCGGACACTACGAGCAGTACTTC. Protein sequence: CASSQSGGGHYEQYF.

V is TRBV27 and J is TRBJ2-3; D not resolved. The CDR3 sequence is 15 residues long. V was cut by 2 bases and J by 0 bases, with 9 bases left in between. Germline V CDR1 and CDR2: MNHEY, SMNVEV (reference sequence). The CDR3: CASSLGRSSTDTQYF. CDR3 nucleotides: TGTGCCAGCAGTTTAGGGCGATCTAGCACAGATACGCAGTATTTT.

V gene TRBV2 combines with J gene TRBJ2-4; maybe TRBD1 (6 bases). Looked up from germline, CDR1 is SNHLY and CDR2 is FYNNEI. The CDR3 runs 15 residues. V was clipped by 1 base and J by 9 bases, with 16 bases between them. CDR3 nucleotide sequence: TGTGCCAGCAGTGAAGGTCGGGACAAAGGACTCATTCAGTACTTC. Protein product: CASSEGRDKGLIQYF.

This clonotype has a handful of counts. This chain joins TRBV18 and TRBJ1-1, with 8 bases matching TRBD1. This CDR3 is 14 amino acids long. V lost 3 bases, J lost 3 bases, and 3 bases stayed unmatched. Per germline, CDR1 KGHSH and CDR2 LQKENI. The CDR3 reads CASSPRQGYTEAFF. Written as DNA, the CDR3 is TGTGCCAGCTCACCTAGACAGGGGTACACTGAAGCTTTCTTT.

This clonotype showed up just a few times. The CDR3 DNA follows: TGCAGCGTTGAAGAGCGGGACAGGGTCTATGGCTACACCTTC. Translated, it gives CSVEERDRVYGYTF. The J gene is TRBJ1-2, the V gene TRBV29-1; 9 bases map to TRBD1. The CDR3 sequence is 14 residues long. The V gene end was trimmed by 0 bases and the J gene end by 4 bases; junction bases not matched to a gene: 3. CDR1 SQVTM and CDR2 ANQGSEA come from the germline V gene.

This chain joins TRBV29-1 and TRBJ2-1; TRBD1 agrees at 7 bases. Germline V gene sequence: CDR1 SQVTM, CDR2 ANQGSEA. The CDR3 has 14 amino acids. With 6 bases clipped from V and 0 bases from J, the junction kept 5 bases outside the gene matches. CDR3 loop: CSVPNRGSYNEQFF. The CDR3 region has the DNA TGCAGCGTCCCTAACAGGGGCTCCTACAATGAGCAGTTCTTC.

The chain combines TRBV28 with TRBJ2-7, with D possibly being TRBD1 or TRBD2 (5 bases each). CDR1 and CDR2 from the germline V gene are MDHEN and SYDVKM. Deletions cut 5 bases from V and 1 base from J, with 15 bases between. The CDR3 consists of 15 residues. The CDR3 nucleotides read TGTGCCAGCAGTACATGGGACGGTAAATCCTACGAGCAGTACTTC. The encoded protein is CASSTWDGKSYEQYF.